A single sample gave rise to the 25 T cell receptor beta chains below, sequenced in a study of vaccination and CD4 T cells after COVID-19. Treatment specified: roughly 10-day PBMC culture with coronavirus spike peptide pools or control peptides (ViraFEST assay). No cognate antigen is known for these TCRs. Sequenced with the Oncomine TCR Beta short-read assay was DNA taken from cultured CD4+ T cells. In TCRdb, the PCR reads were re-called with MiXCR into one record per CDR3 protein. Counted here are around 16,000 distinct CDR3 sequences, roughly 60% occurring once; the ten biggest clones make up over 7%. The sequenced material came from CD4+ T cells from blood, cultured in vitro. These receptors all stem from a human donor who had recovered from COVID-19.

The chain combines TRBV20-1 with TRBJ2-7; no reliable D call. This CDR3 has 13 residues. Between the trimmed V and J ends, which lost 0 bases and 2 bases, there was a span of 8 bases. Germline CDR1 reads DFQATT; CDR2 reads SNEGSKA (reference sequence). CDR3 DNA sequence: TGCAGTGCTAGAGATTACCAGGCCTACGAGCAGTACTTC. Translated, it gives CSARDYQAYEQYF.

V gene TRBV6-2 or TRBV6-3 combines with J gene TRBJ2-3; D perhaps matches TRBD1 (6 bases). The CDR3 covers 15 residues. V dropped 5 bases and J dropped 0 bases, with 12 bases sitting between them. Germline CDR1 MNHEY, CDR2 SVGEGT. CDR3 sequence: CASSGGHPSTDTQYF. DNA for the CDR3: TGTGCCAGCAGTGGGGGACACCCAAGCACAGATACGCAGTATTTT.

The chain uses TRBV7-8 and TRBJ1-5; 8 bases line up with TRBD1. From germline, CDR1 is SGHVS and CDR2 FQNEAQ. CDR3 length: 13 residues. The J segment lost 5 bases and the V segment lost 3 bases, leaving 0 bases of the junction unmatched. Here the CDR3 DNA reads TGTGCCAGCAGCTTGACAGGGGATCAGCCCCAGCATTTT. It yields the protein CASSLTGDQPQHF.

This chain joins TRBV19 and TRBJ1-2; maybe TRBD1 (6 bases). Germline lookup yields CDR1 LNHDA and CDR2 SQIVND (reference sequence). Trimming stripped 5 bases from V and 4 bases from J, with 11 bases between. The CDR3 extends over 13 amino acids. The CDR3 DNA sequence: TGTGCCAGTAGTCCACAGGGCTTCTATGGCTACACCTTC. Protein sequence: CASSPQGFYGYTF.

The chain joins TRBV6-2 or TRBV6-3 to TRBJ2-3; 7 positions match TRBD2. Germline CDR1 and CDR2: MNHEY and SVGEGT. This CDR3 is built from 18 residues. After removal of 2 bases from V and 3 bases from J, the junction contained 14 bases not matched to a gene. The CDR3: CASSYDVWTRPTTDTQYF. In nucleotides, the CDR3 is TGTGCCAGCAGTTACGATGTTTGGACTAGGCCCACTACAGATACGCAGTATTTT.

A single count supports this clonotype. The chain couples TRBV6-5 to TRBJ2-7, with 7 bases identical to TRBD2. J gave up 5 bases and V 3 bases, and 22 bases lay outside the gene matches. The CDR3 contains 19 residues. Per germline, CDR1 MNHEY and CDR2 SVGAGI. The CDR3 spells CASSYIDGGEGAFPHEQYF. DNA of the CDR3: TGTGCCAGCAGTTATATCGATGGGGGGGAAGGGGCCTTCCCCCACGAGCAGTACTTC.

The chain is built from TRBV12-3 or TRBV12-4 and TRBJ1-5; D is undetermined. This CDR3 contains 15 residues. Deletions cut 4 bases from V and 2 bases from J, with 12 bases between. The CDR3 is CASSSGPGGNQPQHF. The CDR3 DNA sequence: TGTGCCAGCAGTTCCGGCCCAGGAGGCAATCAGCCCCAGCATTTT.

The chain is built from TRBV21-1 and TRBJ2-7; TRBD2 was called by the table and not checked on the DNA. TRBV21-1 is marked as a pseudogene. The CDR3 runs to 13 residues. In nucleotides, the CDR3 is TGTGCCAGCTACAGCGGAGAACGATACGAGCAGTACTTC. This translates into CASYSGERYEQYF.

This clonotype turned up a few times. One junction end disagrees with the germline gene, perhaps due to a read error. This chain links TRBV7-3 with TRBJ1-1; weak D call: TRBD1 (6 bases). CDR3 length equals 13 residues. Germline assignment: CDR1 SGHTA and CDR2 FQGTGA. The CDR3, as DNA: TGTGCCAGCAGGGACAGATTGAATACTGAAGCTTTCTTT. It encodes CASRDRLNTEAFF.

J is TRBJ1-5 and V is TRBV4-2; D is ambiguous. Germline lookup yields CDR1 LGHNA and CDR2 YNFKEQ. The CDR3 loop spans 16 amino acids. V was shortened by 0 bases and J by 0 bases, with 9 bases between the two germline ends. In DNA form, the CDR3 reads TGTGCCAGCAGCCAAGATGTATCCTATAGCAATCAGCCCCAGCATTTT. Residues: CASSQDVSYSNQPQHF.

This clonotype has just a few counts. The chain employs TRBV24-1 and TRBJ1-6; the D gene is possibly TRBD1 (5 bases). CDR3 size: 15 residues. In germline, CDR1 is KGHDR, CDR2 SFDVKD. The ends were cut back, 9 bases at V and 4 bases at J, with 15 bases in the middle. The CDR3 sequence is CATEARGPYNSPLHF. The CDR3 nucleotides read TGTGCCACCGAGGCCCGGGGACCTTATAATTCACCCCTCCACTTT.

In its sample, this clonotype was seen a few times. This sequence joins TRBV7-2 and TRBJ1-1; D remains ambiguous. Trimming shortened V by 1 base and J by 1 base, and 4 bases separated the two germline ends. The CDR3 totals 13 residues. Germline values: CDR1 SGHTA, CDR2 FQGNSA. The CDR3 coding sequence is TGTGCCAGCAGCTTAGACAGGAACACTGAAGCTTTCTTT. Protein: CASSLDRNTEAFF.

This clonotype appeared once. The chain joins TRBV20-1 to TRBJ2-3, with 8 bases fitting TRBD1. The CDR3 spans 14 residues. Trimming removed 3 bases from V and 4 bases from J; junction bases left unmatched: 6. From germline, CDR1 is DFQATT and CDR2 SNEGSKA (reference sequence). CDR3 nucleotide sequence: TGCAGTGCTAGTGATGGACAGGGTGCAGATACGCAGTATTTT. Translating gives CSASDGQGADTQYF.

This clonotype was observed a few times. The chain is built from TRBV7-9 and TRBJ1-1; TRBD1 agrees at 10 bases. Trimming at V came to 5 bases and at J to 12 bases, leaving 6 bases not matched to a gene. The CDR3 covers 12 residues. The germline CDR1 and CDR2 sequences are SEHNR and FQNEAQ (reference sequence). CDR3 sequence: CASSNRDRGSFF. The CDR3 nucleotides are TGTGCCAGCAGCAACCGGGACAGGGGATCTTTCTTT.

The rearrangement links TRBV24-1 to TRBJ1-1, with 8 bases matching TRBD1. The J segment lost 8 bases and the V segment lost 4 bases, leaving 5 bases of the junction unmatched. The CDR3 is 13 amino acids. CDR1 and CDR2 (germline): KGHDR, SFDVKD. CDR3 in amino acids: CATSETDRAEAFF. The CDR3 DNA reads TGTGCCACCAGTGAAACGGACAGGGCGGAAGCTTTCTTT.

The chain uses TRBV20-1 and TRBJ2-4; 16 bases map to TRBD2. The CDR3 runs 20 residues. Trimming took 3 bases from V and 0 from J; bases not matched to a gene: 11. Germline CDR1 and CDR2: DFQATT and SNEGSKA (reference sequence). Here the CDR3 DNA reads TGCAGTGCTAGCGGATTACCGGGACTAGCGGGAGGGCAAGCCAAAAACATTCAGTACTTC. Its translation is CSASGLPGLAGGQAKNIQYF.

The J gene is TRBJ2-5, the V gene TRBV6-1, with D maybe TRBD1 (6 bases). Germline lookup yields CDR1 MNHNS and CDR2 SASEGT. The V end was cut by 7 bases, the J end by 5 bases, with 17 bases between. The CDR3 has 14 amino acids. In DNA form, the CDR3 reads TGTGCCAGCACCATGTCAGGGACATTTGAGACCCAGTACTTC. It translates to CASTMSGTFETQYF.

This clonotype was counted only a few times. This rearrangement joins TRBV11-2 to TRBJ1-5, with D hard to call. Trimming left V 1 base short and J 2 bases short, with 9 bases between. The germline V gene has CDR1 SGHAT and CDR2 FQNNGV. The CDR3 is 15 amino acids. CDR3 amino acids: CASSLGGSRNQPQHF. The CDR3 nucleotides are TGTGCCAGCAGCTTAGGCGGTTCTCGCAATCAGCCCCAGCATTTT.

The chain couples TRBV7-6 to TRBJ2-3; TRBD2 matches 16 bases. V dropped 4 bases and J dropped 0; count of bases not matched to a gene: 4. Germline assignment: CDR1 SGHVS and CDR2 FNYEAQ. The CDR3 contains 18 residues. The CDR3 region is CASSWGLAGGLSTDTQYF. DNA of the CDR3: TGTGCCAGCAGCTGGGGACTAGCGGGGGGGCTTAGCACAGATACGCAGTATTTT.

V gene TRBV11-2 combines with J gene TRBJ1-1, with D perhaps TRBD1 (5 bases). This CDR3 has 15 amino acids. CDR1 and CDR2 (germline): SGHAT, FQNNGV. V dropped 5 bases and J dropped 5 bases, with 18 bases sitting between them. The CDR3 DNA is TGTGCCAGCAGCCCGCGGGGCCGGGCGAGGACTGAAGCTTTCTTT. Translation gives CASSPRGRARTEAFF.

The CDR3 region has the DNA TGTGCCAGAAGGCTGGACAGGGGGCCAATTGAAGCTTTCTTT. The encoded protein is CARRLDRGPIEAFF. V is TRBV5-3 and J is TRBJ1-1; 11 bases are a match to TRBD1. TRBV5-3 falls under the ORF class, with uncertain function. CDR3 size: 14 residues. J was trimmed by 7 bases and V by 5 bases; bases with no gene match: 7.

V and J are TRBV6-1 and TRBJ1-2, with D perhaps TRBD1 (6 bases). This CDR3 is built from 14 residues. Deletions cut 6 bases from V and 4 bases from J, with 15 bases between. The V gene's germline CDR1 is MNHNS and CDR2 SASEGT. CDR3 sequence (DNA): TGTGCCAGCAGCCCTTTAGGACAGAGCTATGGCTACACCTTC. This codes for CASSPLGQSYGYTF.

The chain is built from TRBV20-1 and TRBJ1-3, with 8 positions matching TRBD1. Germline V gene data show CDR1 as DFQATT and CDR2 as SNEGSKA (reference sequence). V was clipped by 2 bases and J by 3 bases; unmatched bases: 6. The CDR3 has 15 amino acids. CDR3 residues: CSARLFDRGGNTIYF. The CDR3 nucleotides are TGCAGTGCTAGATTATTCGACAGGGGTGGAAACACCATATATTTT.

The rearrangement links TRBV6-2 or TRBV6-3 to TRBJ2-3; D is possibly TRBD1 or TRBD2 (5 bases each). The germline gives CDR1 MNHEY, CDR2 SVGEGT. CDR3 length: 13 residues. Trimming took 0 bases from V and 6 from J, leaving 7 bases between them. CDR3 nucleotides: TGTGCCAGCAGTTACTCATGGGGGGATACGCAGTATTTT. Translation gives CASSYSWGDTQYF.

The count of this clonotype is one. V usage is TRBV25-1 and J usage is TRBJ2-2; D possibly matches TRBD1 or TRBD2 (5 bases each). Trimming pared 3 bases from V and 6 bases from J, leaving 14 bases between. CDR3 length: 15 residues. Germline lookup yields CDR1 MGHDK and CDR2 SYGVNS. CDR3 DNA: TGTGCCAGCAGTGAGGGGACGGGTGTGGCCGGGGAGCTGTTTTTT. Protein: CASSEGTGVAGELFF.